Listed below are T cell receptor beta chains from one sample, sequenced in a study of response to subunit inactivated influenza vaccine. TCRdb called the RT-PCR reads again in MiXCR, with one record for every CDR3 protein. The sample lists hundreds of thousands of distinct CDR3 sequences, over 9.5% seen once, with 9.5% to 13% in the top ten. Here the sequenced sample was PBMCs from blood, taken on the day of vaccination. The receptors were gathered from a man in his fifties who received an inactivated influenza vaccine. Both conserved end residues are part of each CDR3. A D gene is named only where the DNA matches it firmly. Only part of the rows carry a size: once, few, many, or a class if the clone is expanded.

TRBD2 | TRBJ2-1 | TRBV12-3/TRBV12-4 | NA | CASSLGGLADDEQFF | TGTGCCAGCAGTTTAGGGGGACTAGCGGACGATGAGCAGTTCTTC
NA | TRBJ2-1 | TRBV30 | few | CAWSRAEQFF | TGTGCCTGGAGTCGGGCAGAGCAGTTCTTC
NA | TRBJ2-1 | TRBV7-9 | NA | CASSGGNDQQFF | TGTGCCAGCAGCGGGGGGAACGACCAGCAGTTCTTC
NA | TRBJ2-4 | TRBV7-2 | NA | CASSLGGSEGNIQYF | TGTGCCAGCAGCTTAGGGGGTTCGGAGGGAAACATTCAGTACTTC
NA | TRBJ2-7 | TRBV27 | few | CASSLSQASEQYF | TGTGCCAGCAGTTTATCCCAGGCTTCCGAGCAGTACTTC
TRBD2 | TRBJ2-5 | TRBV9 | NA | CASSPQRGDQETQYF | TGTGCCAGCAGCCCCCAGCGGGGGGACCAAGAGACCCAGTACTTC
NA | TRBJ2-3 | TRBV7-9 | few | CASSLPGARTDTQYF | TGTGCCAGCAGCTTACCAGGGGCCCGCACAGATACGCAGTATTTT
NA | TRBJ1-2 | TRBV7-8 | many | CASSNPERGVYGYTF | TGTGCCAGCAGTAACCCGGAGAGAGGTGTCTATGGCTACACCTTC
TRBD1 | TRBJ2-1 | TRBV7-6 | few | CASNPGQGAREQFF | TGTGCCAGCAACCCGGGACAGGGGGCAAGAGAGCAGTTCTTC
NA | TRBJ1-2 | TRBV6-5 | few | CASSYRAPNYGYTF | TGTGCCAGCAGTTACAGGGCCCCTAACTATGGCTACACCTTC
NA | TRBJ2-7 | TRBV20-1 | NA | CSAESTGVSYEQYF | TGCAGTGCTGAATCGACGGGGGTTTCGTACGAGCAGTACTTC
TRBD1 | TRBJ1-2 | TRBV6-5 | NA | CASSYRDRDYGYTF | TGTGCCAGCAGTTACCGGGACAGGGACTATGGCTACACCTTC
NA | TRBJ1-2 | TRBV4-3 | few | CASSQDFGGNGYTF | TGCGCCAGCAGCCAAGATTTTGGAGGGAACGGCTACACCTTC
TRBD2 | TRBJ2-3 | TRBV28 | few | CASSLELLAGGWASTDTQYF | TGTGCCAGCAGTTTAGAATTGCTAGCGGGAGGGTGGGCTAGCACAGATACGCAGTATTTT
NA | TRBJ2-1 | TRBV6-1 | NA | CASTPSGSNVDEQFF | TGTGCCAGCACCCCCTCGGGCAGCAACGTTGATGAGCAGTTCTTC
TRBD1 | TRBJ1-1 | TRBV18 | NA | CASSPPMGQRNTEAFF | TGTGCCAGCTCACCACCTATGGGACAGAGGAACACTGAAGCTTTCTTT
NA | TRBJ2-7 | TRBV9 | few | CASSVAGLSSYEQYF | TGTGCCAGCAGCGTAGCCGGGTTAAGTTCCTACGAGCAGTACTTC
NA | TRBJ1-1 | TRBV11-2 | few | CASSSRVQYTEAFF | TGTGCCAGCAGCTCCCGAGTTCAGTACACTGAAGCTTTCTTT
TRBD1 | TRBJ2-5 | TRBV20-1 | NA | CSAKQTKDRGGQETQYF | TGCAGTGCTAAACAAACAAAGGACAGGGGAGGCCAAGAGACCCAGTACTTC
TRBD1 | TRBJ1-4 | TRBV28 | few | CASSLTGDNEKLFF | TGTGCCAGCAGCCTGACAGGGGATAATGAAAAACTGTTTTTT
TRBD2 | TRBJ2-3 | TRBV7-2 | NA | CASSPAGGVDTQYF | TGTGCCAGCAGCCCCGCGGGAGGAGTAGATACGCAGTATTTT
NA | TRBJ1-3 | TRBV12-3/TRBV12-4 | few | CASSETGTSGNTIYF | TGTGCCAGCAGCGAAACCGGGACCTCTGGAAACACCATATATTTT
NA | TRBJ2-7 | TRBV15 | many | CATSREGSSYEQYF | TGTGCCACCAGCAGAGAGGGGAGTTCCTACGAGCAGTACTTC
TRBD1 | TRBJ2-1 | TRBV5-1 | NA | CASSLGDSLYNEQFF | TGCGCCAGCAGCTTGGGGGACAGTCTCTACAATGAGCAGTTCTTC
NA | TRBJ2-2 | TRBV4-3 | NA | CASSQALAEYTGELFF | TGCGCCAGCAGCCAAGCCCTAGCAGAGTACACCGGGGAGCTGTTTTTT
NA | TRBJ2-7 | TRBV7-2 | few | CASSAASYEQYF | TGTGCCAGCAGCGCTGCCTCCTACGAGCAGTACTTC
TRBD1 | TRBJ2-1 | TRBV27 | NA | CASSRPGQETYNEQFF | TGTGCCAGCAGTCGCCCCGGACAGGAGACCTACAATGAGCAGTTCTTC
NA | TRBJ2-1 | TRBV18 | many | CASSSPPPSSYNEQFF | TGTGCCAGCTCATCGCCACCGCCAAGCTCCTACAATGAGCAGTTCTTC
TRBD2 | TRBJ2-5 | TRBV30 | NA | CAWTASGGAGETQYF | TGTGCCTGGACGGCTAGCGGGGGGGCAGGGGAGACCCAGTACTTC
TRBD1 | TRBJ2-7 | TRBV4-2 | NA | CASSQGTGREQYF | TGTGCCAGCAGCCAAGGGACAGGGAGGGAGCAGTACTTC
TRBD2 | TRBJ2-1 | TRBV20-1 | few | CSASPAGGLEQFF | TGCAGTGCTAGCCCAGCGGGAGGGCTTGAGCAGTTCTTC
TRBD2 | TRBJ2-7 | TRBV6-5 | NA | CASSYPKNSGLAYEQYF | TGTGCCAGCAGTTACCCGAAGAACTCGGGACTAGCTTACGAGCAGTACTTC
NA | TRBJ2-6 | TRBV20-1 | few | CSARDIVSGANVLTF | TGCAGTGCTAGGGACATCGTCTCTGGGGCCAACGTCCTGACTTTC
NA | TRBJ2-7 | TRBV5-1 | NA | CASSEDRIYEQYF | TGCGCCAGCAGCGAGGACAGAATCTACGAGCAGTACTTC